These 10 T cell receptor beta chains share one sample of origin, sequenced in a study of blood T cell repertoires in COVID-19. TCRdb's table, derived via immunoSEQ multiplex PCR, lists solely in-frame clones and lacks some. The top ten clones hold about 4% of a sample with around 200,000 clones, roughly 90% of them seen once. What was sequenced was PBMCs or T cells enriched from blood (not recorded which). Receptors originate from a woman aged 25-40 years who had been exposed to COVID-19.

The chain links TRBV9 to TRBJ1-2; D not resolved. This CDR3 region has 14 residues. Germline V gene lookup returns CDR1 SGDLS and CDR2 YYNGEE. V was trimmed by 0 bases and J by 5 bases, leaving 11 bases between them. The CDR3 nucleotides are TGTGCCAGCAGCGTAGGGAGGCGGAATTATGGCTACACCTTC. Translation: CASSVGRRNYGYTF.

This chain uses TRBV28 with TRBJ1-2, with 7 bases aligning to TRBD1. The CDR3 sequence is 13 residues long. The V and J ends lost 7 bases and 2 bases, in that order; junction bases with no gene match: 4. The germline V gene encodes CDR1 MDHEN and CDR2 SYDVKM. Here the CDR3 reads CASTDRENYGYTF. The CDR3, as DNA: TGTGCCAGCACCGACAGGGAAAACTATGGCTACACCTTC.

The rearrangement uses TRBV30 and TRBJ1-3; 7 bases agree with TRBD1. CDR3 size: 16 residues. The germline gives CDR1 GTSNPN, CDR2 SVGIG (reference sequence). V gave up 0 bases and J gave up 2 bases; unmatched junction bases: 7. The CDR3 is CAWSVSRGGPGNTIYF. The DNA of the CDR3 is TGTGCCTGGAGTGTAAGCAGAGGGGGCCCTGGAAACACCATATATTTT.

The rearrangement links TRBV7-2 to TRBJ1-1; D possibly corresponds to TRBD1 (6 bases). CDR1 is SGHTA, CDR2 FQGNSA, per germline. The CDR3 runs 16 residues. Trimming cost V 5 bases and J 0 bases, with 16 bases left between them. CDR3 protein: CASSPHGDILNTEAFF. As DNA, the CDR3 is TGTGCCAGCAGCCCGCACGGGGACATATTGAACACTGAAGCTTTCTTT.

V and J are TRBV2 and TRBJ1-6; 7 bases match TRBD1. Per the germline V gene, CDR1 is SNHLY and CDR2 is FYNNEI. Trimming at V came to 4 bases and at J to 9 bases, leaving 9 bases not matched to a gene. CDR3 length equals 15 residues. The CDR3 sequence: CASSGSHRGGSPLHF. DNA for the CDR3: TGTGCCAGCAGTGGGAGCCACAGGGGAGGTTCACCCCTCCACTTT.

This sequence joins TRBV5-1 and TRBJ2-2; possible D gene TRBD2, 6 bases. CDR3 size: 16 residues. In germline, CDR1 is SGHRS, CDR2 YFSETQ. Deletions cut 3 bases from V and 5 bases from J, with 17 bases between. Here the CDR3 reads CASSSSAGGSTGELFF. CDR3 nucleotides: TGCGCCAGCAGCTCATCGGCCGGGGGATCGACCGGGGAGCTGTTTTTT.

CDR3 coding DNA: TGTGCCAGCAGAGAGACGGACAGGTCAAATTCACCCCTCCACTTT. Protein: CASRETDRSNSPLHF. This sequence joins TRBV2 and TRBJ1-6; 7 nucleotides match TRBD1. The trim removed 6 bases at V and 7 bases at J, leaving 9 bases unmatched. Germline CDR1 and CDR2: SNHLY and FYNNEI. CDR3 length equals 15 residues.

The chain carries TRBV29-1 and TRBJ2-7; D may be TRBD2 (5 bases). The CDR3 contains 13 residues. Germline V CDR1 and CDR2: SQVTM, ANQGSEA. Trimming removed 3 bases at V and 3 bases at J, with 12 bases between. The CDR3 loop is CSVDRRRRYEQYF. The CDR3 DNA is TGCAGCGTTGATAGGCGGAGGCGCTACGAGCAGTACTTC.

A remark on this clone: Other nucleotide sequences from this sample produce the same CDR3. The chain links TRBV3-1 (or the pseudogene TRBV3-2) to TRBJ1-5; weak D call: TRBD1 (6 bases). V lost 4 bases, J lost 2 bases, and 9 bases lay in between. Germline CDR1 LGHDT, CDR2 YNNKEL (reference sequence). There are 14 residues in the CDR3. CDR3 nucleotides: TGTGCCAGCAGCCCGCGGACAGGCAATCAGCCCCAGCATTTT. Encoded protein: CASSPRTGNQPQHF.

The chain uses TRBV24-1 and TRBJ2-2, with a possible D match to TRBD1 (5 bases). Between the trimmed V and J ends, which lost 6 bases and 8 bases, there was a span of 12 bases. CDR3 length: 13 amino acids. In germline, CDR1 is KGHDR, CDR2 SFDVKD. CDR3 sequence: CATSYTQGGELFF. CDR3 nucleotide sequence: TGTGCCACCAGTTATACCCAGGGTGGGGAGCTGTTTTTT.